This T cell receptor (beta chain) was retrieved from a study of identical twins. Worth noting for this clonotype: Antigen: not known.

The CDR3 has 15 residues. Trimming at V came to 4 bases and at J to 5 bases, leaving 4 bases not matched to a gene. Germline values: CDR1 MNHEY, CDR2 SMNVEV (reference sequence). Study results and caveats: Cross-sectional statistics, not tracking of the same donors, supported the conclusions. Twin pairs' shared out-of-frame alpha sequences were enriched in low generation probability.

Healthy Caucasians, and only they, were the donors. With template switching, a universal primer site was added, and the cDNA carried unique molecular identifiers. MiXCR was run by TCRdb on the 5' RACE reads, yielding one entry per CDR3 protein. Counted here are about 220,000 distinct CDR3 sequences, around 10% occurring once; the ten biggest clones make up around 5%. The chain recombines TRBV27 with TRBJ2-5, with TRBD2 matching 13 bases. Sequencing was done on a sample of memory (CD45RO+) T cells sorted from blood. The receptor was derived from a woman younger than 30 in good health. The CDR3 spells CASSSLAGGPETQYF. CDR3 nucleotides: TGTGCCAGCAGTTCACTAGCGGGAGGGCCGGAGACCCAGTACTTC.